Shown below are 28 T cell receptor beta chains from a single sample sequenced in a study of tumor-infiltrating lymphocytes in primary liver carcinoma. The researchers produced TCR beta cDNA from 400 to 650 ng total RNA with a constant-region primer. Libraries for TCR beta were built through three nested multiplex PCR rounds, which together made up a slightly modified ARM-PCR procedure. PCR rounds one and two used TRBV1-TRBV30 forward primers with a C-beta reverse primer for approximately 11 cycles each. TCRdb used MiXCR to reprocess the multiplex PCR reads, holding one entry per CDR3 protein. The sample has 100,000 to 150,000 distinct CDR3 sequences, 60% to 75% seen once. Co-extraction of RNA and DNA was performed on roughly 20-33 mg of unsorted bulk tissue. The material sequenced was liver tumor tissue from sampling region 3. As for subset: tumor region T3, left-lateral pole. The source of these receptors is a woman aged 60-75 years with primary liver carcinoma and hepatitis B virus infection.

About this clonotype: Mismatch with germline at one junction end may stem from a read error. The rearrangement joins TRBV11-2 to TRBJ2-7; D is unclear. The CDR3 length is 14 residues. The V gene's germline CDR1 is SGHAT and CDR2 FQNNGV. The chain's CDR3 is CASRLTRRAYEQYF. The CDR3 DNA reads TGTGCTAGCAGATTAACACGGAGAGCCTACGAGCAGTACTTC.

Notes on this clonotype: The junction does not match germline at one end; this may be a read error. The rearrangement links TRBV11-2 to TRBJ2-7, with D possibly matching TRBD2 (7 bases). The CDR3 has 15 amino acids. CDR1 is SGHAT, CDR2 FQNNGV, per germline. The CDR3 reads CTSSLERGGLTMQYF. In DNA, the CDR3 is TGTACCAGCAGCTTAGAGAGGGGGGGACTAACGATGCAATACTTC.

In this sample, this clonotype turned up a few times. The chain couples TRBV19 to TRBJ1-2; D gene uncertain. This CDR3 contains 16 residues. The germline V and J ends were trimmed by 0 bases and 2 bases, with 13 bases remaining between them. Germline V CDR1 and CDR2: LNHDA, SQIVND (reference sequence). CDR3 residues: CASSIDPSNPNYGYTF. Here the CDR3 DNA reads TGTGCCAGTAGTATAGATCCCTCTAACCCAAACTATGGCTACACCTTC.

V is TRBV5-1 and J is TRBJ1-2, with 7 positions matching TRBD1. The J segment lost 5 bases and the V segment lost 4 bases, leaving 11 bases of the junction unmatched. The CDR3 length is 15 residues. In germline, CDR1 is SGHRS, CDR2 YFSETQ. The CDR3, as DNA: TGCGCCAGCAGCCCCTCCCCTGACAGGGCTTATGGCTACACCTTC. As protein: CASSPSPDRAYGYTF.

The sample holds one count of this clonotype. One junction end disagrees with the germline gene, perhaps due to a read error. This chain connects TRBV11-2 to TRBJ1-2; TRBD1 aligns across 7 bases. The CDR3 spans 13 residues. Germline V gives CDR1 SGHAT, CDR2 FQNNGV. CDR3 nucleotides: TGTGCCAGTAGCTTAGCAGGGGGGTATGGCTACGCCTTC. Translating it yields CASSLAGGYGYAF.

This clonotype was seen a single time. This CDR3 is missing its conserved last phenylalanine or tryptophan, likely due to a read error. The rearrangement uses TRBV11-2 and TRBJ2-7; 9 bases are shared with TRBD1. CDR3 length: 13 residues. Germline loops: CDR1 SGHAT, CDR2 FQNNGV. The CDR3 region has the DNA TGTGCCAGCAGCCGGACAGGGGCCTACGGGCAGTACTTA. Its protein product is CASSRTGAYGQYL.

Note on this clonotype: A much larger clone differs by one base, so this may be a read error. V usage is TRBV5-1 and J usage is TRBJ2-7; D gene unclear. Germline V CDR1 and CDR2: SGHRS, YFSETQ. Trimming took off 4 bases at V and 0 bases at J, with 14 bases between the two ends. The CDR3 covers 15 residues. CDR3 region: CASSTTQHGSYEQYF. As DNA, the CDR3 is TGCGCCAGCAGCACCACACAGCATGGCTCCTACGAGCAGTACTTC.

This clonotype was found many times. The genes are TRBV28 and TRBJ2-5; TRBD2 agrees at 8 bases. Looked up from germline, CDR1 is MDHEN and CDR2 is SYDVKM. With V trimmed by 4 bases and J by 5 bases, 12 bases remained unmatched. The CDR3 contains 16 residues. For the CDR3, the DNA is TGTGCCAGCAGTTCTTATTCGGGGGGGTCGGGGGAGACCCAGTACTTC. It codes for CASSSYSGGSGETQYF.

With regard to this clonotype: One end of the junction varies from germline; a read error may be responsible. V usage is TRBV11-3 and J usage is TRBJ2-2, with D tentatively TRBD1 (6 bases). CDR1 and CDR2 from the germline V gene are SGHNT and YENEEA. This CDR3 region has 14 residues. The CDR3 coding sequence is TGTGCCGGCAGGGGAACTAGGGTGACTGGGGAGCTGTTTTTT. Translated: CAGRGTRVTGELFF.

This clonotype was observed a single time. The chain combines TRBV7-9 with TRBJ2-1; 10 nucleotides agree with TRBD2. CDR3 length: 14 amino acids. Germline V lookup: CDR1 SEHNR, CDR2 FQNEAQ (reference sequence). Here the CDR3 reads CVRSLAGGSHEQFF. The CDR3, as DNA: TGTGTCAGAAGCTTAGCGGGAGGTTCCCATGAGCAGTTCTTC. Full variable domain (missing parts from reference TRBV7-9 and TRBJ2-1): DTGVSQNPRHKITKRGQNVTFRCDPISEHNRLYWYRQTLGQGPEFLTYFQNEAQLEKSRLLSDRFSAERPKGSFSTLEIQRTEQGDSAMYLCVRSLAGGSHEQFFGPGTRLTVL.

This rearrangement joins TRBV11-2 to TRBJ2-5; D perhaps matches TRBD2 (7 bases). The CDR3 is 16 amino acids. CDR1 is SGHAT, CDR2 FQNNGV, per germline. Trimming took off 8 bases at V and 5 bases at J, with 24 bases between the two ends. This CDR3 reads CASAEGGGTAFETQYF. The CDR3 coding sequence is TGTGCCAGCGCCGAGGGGGGGGGCACGGCGTTTGAGACCCAGTACTTC.

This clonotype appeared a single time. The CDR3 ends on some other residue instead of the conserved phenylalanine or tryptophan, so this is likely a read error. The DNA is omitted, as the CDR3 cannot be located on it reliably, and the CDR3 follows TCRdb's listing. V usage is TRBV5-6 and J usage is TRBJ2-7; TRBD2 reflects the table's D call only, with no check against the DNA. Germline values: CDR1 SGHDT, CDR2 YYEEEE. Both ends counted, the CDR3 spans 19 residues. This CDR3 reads CASSILVSSGSGLRYEQYL.

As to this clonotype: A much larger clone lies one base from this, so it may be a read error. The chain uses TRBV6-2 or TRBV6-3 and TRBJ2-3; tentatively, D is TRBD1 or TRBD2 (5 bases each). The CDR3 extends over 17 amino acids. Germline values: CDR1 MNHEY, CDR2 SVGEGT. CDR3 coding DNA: TGTGCCAGCAGTTACTTTTCTGGAGCCCGAGGGGCAGATATGCAGTATTTT. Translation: CASSYFSGARGADMQYF.

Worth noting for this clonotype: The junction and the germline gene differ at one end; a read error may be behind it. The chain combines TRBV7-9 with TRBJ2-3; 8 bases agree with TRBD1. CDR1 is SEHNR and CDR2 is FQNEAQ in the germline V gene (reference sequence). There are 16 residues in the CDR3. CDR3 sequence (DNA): TGTGCCAGCAGCTTAAATACAGGGGGTGTGACAGATGCGCAGTATTTT. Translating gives CASSLNTGGVTDAQYF. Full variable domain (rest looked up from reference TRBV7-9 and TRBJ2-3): DTGVSQNPRHKITKRGQNVTFRCDPISEHNRLYWYRQTLGQGPEFLTYFQNEAQLEKSRLLSDRFSAERPKGSFSTLEIQRTEQGDSAMYLCASSLNTGGVTDAQYFGPGTRLTVL.

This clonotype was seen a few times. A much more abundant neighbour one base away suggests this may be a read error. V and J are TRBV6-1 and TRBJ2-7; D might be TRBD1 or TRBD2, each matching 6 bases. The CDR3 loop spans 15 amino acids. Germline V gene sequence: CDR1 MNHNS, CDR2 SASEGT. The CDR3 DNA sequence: TGTACCAGCAGTAAGGGGGACTTAGGCACTTACGAGCAGTACTTC. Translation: CTSSKGDLGTYEQYF.

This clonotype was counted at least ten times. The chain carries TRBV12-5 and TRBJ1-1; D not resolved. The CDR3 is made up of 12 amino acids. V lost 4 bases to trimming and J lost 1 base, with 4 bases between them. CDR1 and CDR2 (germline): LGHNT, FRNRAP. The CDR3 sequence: CASGWGNTEAFF. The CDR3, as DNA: TGTGCTAGTGGTTGGGGGAACACTGAAGCTTTCTTT.

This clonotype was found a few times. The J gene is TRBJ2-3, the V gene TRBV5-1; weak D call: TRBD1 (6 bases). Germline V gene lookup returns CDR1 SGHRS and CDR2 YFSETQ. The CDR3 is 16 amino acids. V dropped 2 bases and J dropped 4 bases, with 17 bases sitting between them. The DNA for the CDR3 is TGCGCCAGCAGCTTACTGGGACACAGAGGCCCAGATACGCAGTATTTT. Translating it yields CASSLLGHRGPDTQYF.

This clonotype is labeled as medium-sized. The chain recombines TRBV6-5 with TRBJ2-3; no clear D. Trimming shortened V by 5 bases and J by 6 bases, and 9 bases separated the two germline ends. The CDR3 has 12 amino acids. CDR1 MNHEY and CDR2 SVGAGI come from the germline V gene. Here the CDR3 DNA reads TGTGCCAGCAGTCCCTATGCTGATACGCAGTATTTT. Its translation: CASSPYADTQYF.

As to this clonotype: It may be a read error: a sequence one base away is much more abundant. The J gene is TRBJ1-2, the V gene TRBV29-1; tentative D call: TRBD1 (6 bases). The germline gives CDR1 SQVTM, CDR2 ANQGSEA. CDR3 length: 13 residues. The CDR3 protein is CSVALDSLYDYTF. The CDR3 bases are TGCAGCGTTGCCTTGGACAGTCTCTATGACTACACCTTC.

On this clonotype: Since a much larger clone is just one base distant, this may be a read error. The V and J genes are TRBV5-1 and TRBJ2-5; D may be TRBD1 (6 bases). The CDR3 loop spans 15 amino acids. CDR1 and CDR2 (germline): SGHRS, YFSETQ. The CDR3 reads CASSLGGHPQETQHF. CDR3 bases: TGCGCCAGCAGCTTGGGGGGACACCCACAAGAGACCCAGCACTTC.

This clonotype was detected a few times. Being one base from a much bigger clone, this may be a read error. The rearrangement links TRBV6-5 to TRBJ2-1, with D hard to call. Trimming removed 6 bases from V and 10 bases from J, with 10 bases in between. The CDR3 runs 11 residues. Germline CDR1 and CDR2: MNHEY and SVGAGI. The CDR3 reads CASSSGWEQFF. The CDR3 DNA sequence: TGTGCCAGCAGCTCAGGATGGGAGCAGTTCTTC.

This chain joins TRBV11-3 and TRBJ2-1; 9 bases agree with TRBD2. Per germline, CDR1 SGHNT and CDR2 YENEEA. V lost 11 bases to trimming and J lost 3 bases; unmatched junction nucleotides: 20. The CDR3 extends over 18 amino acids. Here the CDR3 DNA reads TGTGCCGACAGCTTATGTCAAGGCGGGAGGGCCGGCTACAATGAGCAGTTCTTC. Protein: CADSLCQGGRAGYNEQFF.

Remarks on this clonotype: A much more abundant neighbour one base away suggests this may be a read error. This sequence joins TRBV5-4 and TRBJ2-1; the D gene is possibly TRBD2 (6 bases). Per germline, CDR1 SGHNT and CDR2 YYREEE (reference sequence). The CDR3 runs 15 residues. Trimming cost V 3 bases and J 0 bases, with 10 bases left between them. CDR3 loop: CASSSAGPSYNEQFF. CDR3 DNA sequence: TGTGCCAGCAGCTCGGCGGGACCCTCCTACAATGAGCAGTTCTTC.

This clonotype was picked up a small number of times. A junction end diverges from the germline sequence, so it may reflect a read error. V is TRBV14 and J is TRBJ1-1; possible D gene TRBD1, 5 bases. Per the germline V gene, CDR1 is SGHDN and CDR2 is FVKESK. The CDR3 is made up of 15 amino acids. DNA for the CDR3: TGTGCCAGCAGCCCATCCCCGGGGCGGAACACTGGAGCTTTCTTT. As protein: CASSPSPGRNTGAFF. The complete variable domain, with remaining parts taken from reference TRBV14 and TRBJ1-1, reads EAGVTQFPSHSVIEKGQTVTLRCDPISGHDNLYWYRRVMGKEIKFLLHFVKESKQDESGMPNNRFLAERTGGTYSTLKVQPAELEDSGVYFCASSPSPGRNTGAFFGQGTRLTVV.

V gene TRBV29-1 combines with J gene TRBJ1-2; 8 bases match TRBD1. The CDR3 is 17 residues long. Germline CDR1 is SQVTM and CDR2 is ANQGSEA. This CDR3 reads CSVLGYGGTGTNYGYTF. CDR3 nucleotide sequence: TGCAGTGTTCTCGGGTACGGGGGGACAGGAACTAACTATGGCTACACCTTC.

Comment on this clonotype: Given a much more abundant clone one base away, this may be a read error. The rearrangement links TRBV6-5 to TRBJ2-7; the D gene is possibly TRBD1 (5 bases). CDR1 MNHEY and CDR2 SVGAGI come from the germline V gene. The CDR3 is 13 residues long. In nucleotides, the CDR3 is TGTGGCAGCAGCCTTCGGACAAGCTACGAGCAGTACTTC. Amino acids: CGSSLRTSYEQYF.

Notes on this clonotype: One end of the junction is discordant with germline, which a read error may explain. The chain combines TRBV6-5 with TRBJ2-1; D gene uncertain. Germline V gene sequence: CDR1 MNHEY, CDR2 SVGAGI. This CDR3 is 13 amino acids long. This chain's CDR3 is CARSPSDHNEQFF. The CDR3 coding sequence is TGTGCCAGGAGTCCCAGCGACCACAATGAGCAGTTCTTT.

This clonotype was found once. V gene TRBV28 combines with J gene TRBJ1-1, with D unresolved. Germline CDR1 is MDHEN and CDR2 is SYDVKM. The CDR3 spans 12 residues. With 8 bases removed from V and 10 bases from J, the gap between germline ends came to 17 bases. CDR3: CASWSVALVAFF. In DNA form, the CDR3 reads TGTGCCAGCTGGTCGGTGGCGTTAGTAGCTTTCTTT.